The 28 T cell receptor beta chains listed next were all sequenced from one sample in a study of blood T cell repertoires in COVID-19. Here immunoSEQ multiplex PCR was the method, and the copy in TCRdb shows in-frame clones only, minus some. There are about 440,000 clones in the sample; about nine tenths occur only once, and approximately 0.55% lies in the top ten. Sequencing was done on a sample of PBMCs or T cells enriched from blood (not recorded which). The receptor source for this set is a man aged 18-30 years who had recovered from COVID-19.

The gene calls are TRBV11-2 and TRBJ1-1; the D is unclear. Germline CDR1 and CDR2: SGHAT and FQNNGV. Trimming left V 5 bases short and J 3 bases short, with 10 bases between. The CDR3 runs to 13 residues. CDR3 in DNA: TGTGCCAGCAGCCCCCGGGGAGACACTGAAGCTTTCTTT. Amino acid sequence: CASSPRGDTEAFF.

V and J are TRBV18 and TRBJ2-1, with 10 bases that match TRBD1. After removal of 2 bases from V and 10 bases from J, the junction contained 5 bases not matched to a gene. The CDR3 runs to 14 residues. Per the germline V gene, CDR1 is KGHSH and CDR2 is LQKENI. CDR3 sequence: CASSPGTGDREQFF. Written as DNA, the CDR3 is TGTGCCAGCTCACCAGGGACAGGGGACAGGGAGCAGTTCTTC.

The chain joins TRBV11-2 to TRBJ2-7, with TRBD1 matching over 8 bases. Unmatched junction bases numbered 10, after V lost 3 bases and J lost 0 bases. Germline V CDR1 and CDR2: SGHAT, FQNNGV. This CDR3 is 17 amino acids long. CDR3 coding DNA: TGTGCCAGCAGCTTCTCCCGACAGGGGACCTACTCCTACGAGCAGTACTTC. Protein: CASSFSRQGTYSYEQYF.

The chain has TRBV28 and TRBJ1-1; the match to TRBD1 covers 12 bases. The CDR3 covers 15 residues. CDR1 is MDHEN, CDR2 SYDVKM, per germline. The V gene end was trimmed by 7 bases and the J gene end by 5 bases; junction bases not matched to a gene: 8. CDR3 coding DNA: TGTGCCAGCATCTCGGGACAGGGGGCTTGGACTGAAGCTTTCTTT. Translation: CASISGQGAWTEAFF.

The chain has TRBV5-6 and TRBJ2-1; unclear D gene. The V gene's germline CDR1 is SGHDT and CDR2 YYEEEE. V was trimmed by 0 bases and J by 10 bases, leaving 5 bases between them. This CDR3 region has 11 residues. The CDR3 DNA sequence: TGTGCCAGCAGCTTGGGAGGCGAGCAGTTCTTC. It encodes CASSLGGEQFF. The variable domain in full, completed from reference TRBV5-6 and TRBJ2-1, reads DAGVTQSPTHLIKTRGQQVTLRCSPKSGHDTVSWYQQALGQGPQFIFQYYEEEERQRGNFPDRFSGHQFPNYSSELNVNALLLGDSALYLCASSLGGEQFFGPGTRLTVL.

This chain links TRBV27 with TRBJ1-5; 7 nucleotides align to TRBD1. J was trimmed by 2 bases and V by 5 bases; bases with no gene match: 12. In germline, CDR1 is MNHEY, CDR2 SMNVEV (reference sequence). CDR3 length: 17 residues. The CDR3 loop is CASSGAGGGRGNQPQHF. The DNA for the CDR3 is TGTGCCAGCAGTGGCGCAGGGGGTGGTAGGGGCAATCAGCCCCAGCATTTT.

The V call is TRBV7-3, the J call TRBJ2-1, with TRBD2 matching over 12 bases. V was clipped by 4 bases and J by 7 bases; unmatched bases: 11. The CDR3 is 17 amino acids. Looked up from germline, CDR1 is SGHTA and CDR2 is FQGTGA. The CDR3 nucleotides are TGTGCCAGCAGCTCCGGCCTGACTAGCGGGAGTTTGAATGAGCAGTTCTTC. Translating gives CASSSGLTSGSLNEQFF.

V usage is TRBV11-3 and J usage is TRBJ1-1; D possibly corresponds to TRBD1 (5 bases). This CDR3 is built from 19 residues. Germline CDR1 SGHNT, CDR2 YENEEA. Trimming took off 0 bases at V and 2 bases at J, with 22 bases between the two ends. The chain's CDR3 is CASSLEGAWPRPLNTEAFF. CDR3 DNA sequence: TGTGCCAGCAGCTTAGAAGGGGCGTGGCCCCGTCCTCTTAACACTGAAGCTTTCTTT.

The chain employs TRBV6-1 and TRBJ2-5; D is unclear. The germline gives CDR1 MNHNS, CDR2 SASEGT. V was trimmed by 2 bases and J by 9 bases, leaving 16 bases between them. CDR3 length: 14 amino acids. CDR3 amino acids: CASSEPDPRRAQYF. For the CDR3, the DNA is TGTGCCAGCAGTGAACCCGACCCAAGACGGGCCCAGTACTTC.

DNA for the CDR3: TGTGCCAGCAGCTCAGGGTTTCAACTGTTTTTT. It encodes CASSSGFQLFF. This chain links TRBV7-2 with TRBJ1-4; the D gene is possibly TRBD1 (5 bases). V lost 4 bases to trimming and J lost 12 bases, with 9 bases between them. Germline loops: CDR1 SGHTA, CDR2 FQGNSA. This CDR3 is 11 amino acids long. Looking up the rest from reference TRBV7-2 and TRBJ1-4 gives the full variable domain: GAGVSQSPSNKVTEKGKDVELRCDPISGHTALYWYRQSLGQGLEFLIYFQGNSAPDKSGLPSDRFSAERTGGSVSTLTIQRTQQEDSAVYLCASSSGFQLFFGSGTQLSVL.

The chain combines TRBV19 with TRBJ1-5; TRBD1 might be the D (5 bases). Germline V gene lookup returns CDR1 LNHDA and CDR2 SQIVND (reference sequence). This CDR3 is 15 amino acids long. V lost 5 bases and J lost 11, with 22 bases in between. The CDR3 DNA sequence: TGTGCCAGTAGTCCTCGGGGGGGGACGGGGATGGCCCAGCATTTT. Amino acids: CASSPRGGTGMAQHF. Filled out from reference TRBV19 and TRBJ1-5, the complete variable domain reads DGGITQSPKYLFRKEGQNVTLSCEQNLNHDAMYWYRQDPGQGLRLIYYSQIVNDFQKGDIAEGYSVSREKKESFPLTVTSAQKNPTAFYLCASSPRGGTGMAQHFGDGTRLSIL.

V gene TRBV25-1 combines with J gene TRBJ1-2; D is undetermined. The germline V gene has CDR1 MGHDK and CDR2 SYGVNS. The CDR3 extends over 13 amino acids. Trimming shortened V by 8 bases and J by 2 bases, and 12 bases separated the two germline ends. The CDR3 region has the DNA TGTGCCAGCGGATCAGAAGCGAACTATGGCTACACCTTC. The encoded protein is CASGSEANYGYTF.

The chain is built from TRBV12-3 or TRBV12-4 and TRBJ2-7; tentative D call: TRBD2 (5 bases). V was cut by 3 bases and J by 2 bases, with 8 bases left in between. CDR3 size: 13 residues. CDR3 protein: CASSLQRPYEQYF. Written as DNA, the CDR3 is TGTGCCAGCAGTTTGCAGCGGCCCTACGAGCAGTACTTC.

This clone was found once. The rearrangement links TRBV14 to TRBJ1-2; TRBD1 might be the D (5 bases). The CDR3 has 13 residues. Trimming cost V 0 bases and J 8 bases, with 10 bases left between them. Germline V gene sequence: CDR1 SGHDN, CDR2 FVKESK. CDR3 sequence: CASSQEGAGGYTF. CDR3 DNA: TGTGCCAGCAGCCAAGAGGGCGCAGGGGGCTACACCTTC.

This chain's CDR3 is CASSLVSGAGNTEAFF. CDR3 in DNA: TGTGCCAGCAGTTTAGTTTCTGGCGCGGGGAACACTGAAGCTTTCTTT. This rearrangement joins TRBV28 to TRBJ1-1; D unclear. The germline V and J ends were trimmed by 2 bases and 1 base, with 14 bases remaining between them. The germline gives CDR1 MDHEN, CDR2 SYDVKM. The CDR3 totals 16 residues.

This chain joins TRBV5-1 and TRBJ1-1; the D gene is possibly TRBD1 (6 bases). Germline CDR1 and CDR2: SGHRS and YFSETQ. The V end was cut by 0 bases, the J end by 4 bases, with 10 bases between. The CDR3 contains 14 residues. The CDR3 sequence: CASSLGQGTTEAFF. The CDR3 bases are TGCGCCAGCAGCTTGGGTCAGGGGACCACTGAAGCTTTCTTT.

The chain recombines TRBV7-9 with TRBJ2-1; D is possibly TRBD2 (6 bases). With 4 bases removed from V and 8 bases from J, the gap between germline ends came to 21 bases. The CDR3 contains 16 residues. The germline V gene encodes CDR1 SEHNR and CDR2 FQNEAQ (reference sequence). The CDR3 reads CASSSTDGVWGDEQFF. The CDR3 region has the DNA TGTGCCAGCAGCTCCACGGACGGAGTCTGGGGGGATGAGCAGTTCTTC. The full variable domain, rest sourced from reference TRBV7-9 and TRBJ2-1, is DTGVSQNPRHKITKRGQNVTFRCDPISEHNRLYWYRQTLGQGPEFLTYFQNEAQLEKSRLLSDRFSAERPKGSFSTLEIQRTEQGDSAMYLCASSSTDGVWGDEQFFGPGTRLTVL.

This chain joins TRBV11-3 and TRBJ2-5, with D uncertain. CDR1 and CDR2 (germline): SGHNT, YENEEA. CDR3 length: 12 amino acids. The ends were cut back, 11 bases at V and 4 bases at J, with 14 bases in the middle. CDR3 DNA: TGTGCCTCCTCTCGGGTACGAGAGACCCAGTACTTC. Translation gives CASSRVRETQYF.

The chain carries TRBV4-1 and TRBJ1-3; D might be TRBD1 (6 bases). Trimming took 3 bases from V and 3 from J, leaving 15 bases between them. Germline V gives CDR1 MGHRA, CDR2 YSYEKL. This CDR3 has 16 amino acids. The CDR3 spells CASSQNRQEGGNTIYF. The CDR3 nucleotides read TGCGCCAGCAGCCAGAACCGACAGGAAGGTGGAAACACCATATATTTT.

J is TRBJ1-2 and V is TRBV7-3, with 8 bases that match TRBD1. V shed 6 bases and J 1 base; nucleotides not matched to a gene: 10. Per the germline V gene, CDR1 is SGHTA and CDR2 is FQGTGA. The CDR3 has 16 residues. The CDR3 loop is CASRLQGEYLNYGYTF. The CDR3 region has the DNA TGTGCCAGCAGGTTACAGGGGGAGTATCTTAACTATGGCTACACCTTC.

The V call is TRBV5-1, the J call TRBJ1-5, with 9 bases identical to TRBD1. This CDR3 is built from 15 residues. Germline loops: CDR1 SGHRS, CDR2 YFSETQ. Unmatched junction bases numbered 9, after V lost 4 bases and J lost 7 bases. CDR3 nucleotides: TGCGCCAGCAGCGCTACAGGGGGCGGCGAGCAGCCCCAGCATTTT. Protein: CASSATGGGEQPQHF.

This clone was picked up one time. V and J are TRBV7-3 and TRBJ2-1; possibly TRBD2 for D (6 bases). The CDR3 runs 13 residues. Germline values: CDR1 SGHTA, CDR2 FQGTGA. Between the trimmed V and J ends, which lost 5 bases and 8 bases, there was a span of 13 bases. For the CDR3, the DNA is TGTGCCAGCAGCACCCAAAGGGAGGATGAGCAGTTCTTC. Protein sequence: CASSTQREDEQFF.

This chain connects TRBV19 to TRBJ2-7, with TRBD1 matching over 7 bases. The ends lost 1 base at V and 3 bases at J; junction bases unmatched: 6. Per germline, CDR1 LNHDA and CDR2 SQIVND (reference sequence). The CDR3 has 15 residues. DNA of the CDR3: TGTGCCAGTAGTATAGGGAGACAGGGAGTCTACGAGCAGTACTTC. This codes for CASSIGRQGVYEQYF. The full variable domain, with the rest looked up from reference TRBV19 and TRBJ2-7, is DGGITQSPKYLFRKEGQNVTLSCEQNLNHDAMYWYRQDPGQGLRLIYYSQIVNDFQKGDIAEGYSVSREKKESFPLTVTSAQKNPTAFYLCASSIGRQGVYEQYFGPGTRLTVT.

The CDR3 here is CASTCLFTESNQPQHF. The CDR3, as DNA: TGTGCCAGCACCTGCTTGTTTACAGAAAGCAATCAGCCCCAGCATTTT. J is TRBJ1-5 and V is TRBV7-7, with D uncertain. The ends were cut back, 7 bases at V and 1 base at J, with 17 bases in the middle. In germline, CDR1 is SSHAT, CDR2 FNYEAQ (reference sequence). The CDR3 covers 16 residues.

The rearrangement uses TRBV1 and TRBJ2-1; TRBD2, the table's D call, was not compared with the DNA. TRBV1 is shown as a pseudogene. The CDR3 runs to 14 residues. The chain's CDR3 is CTSSQDGTLNEQFF. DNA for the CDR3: TGCACCAGCAGCCAAGACGGGACTCTCAATGAGCAGTTCTTC.

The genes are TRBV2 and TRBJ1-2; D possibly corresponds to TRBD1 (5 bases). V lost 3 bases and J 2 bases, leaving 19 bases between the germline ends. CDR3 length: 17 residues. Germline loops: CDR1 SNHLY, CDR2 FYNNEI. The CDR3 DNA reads TGTGCCAGCAGTGATAGGGCAGGGCCTTTCCCAAACTATGGCTACACCTTC. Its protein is CASSDRAGPFPNYGYTF.

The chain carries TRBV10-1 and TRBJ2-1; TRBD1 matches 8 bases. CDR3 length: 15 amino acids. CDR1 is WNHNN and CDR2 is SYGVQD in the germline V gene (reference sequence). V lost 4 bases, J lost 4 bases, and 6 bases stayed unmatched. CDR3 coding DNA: TGCGCCAGCAGTGGTAACAGGGGGATTTACAATGAGCAGTTCTTC. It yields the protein CASSGNRGIYNEQFF.

This chain's CDR3 is CASSLDWGGAGAQYF. Written as DNA, the CDR3 is TGTGCCAGCAGCTTAGATTGGGGGGGCGCCGGGGCGCAGTATTTT. The V call is TRBV11-2, the J call TRBJ2-3; TRBD2 might be the D (7 bases). Germline-derived CDR1 and CDR2 are SGHAT and FQNNGV. V was cut by 0 bases and J by 10 bases, with 17 bases left in between. The CDR3 sequence is 15 residues long.